The present entry profiles one TCR beta chain with its context. Its antigen is still unknown. The data belong to a study of T cells after yellow fever vaccination. From the 5' RACE reads, TCRdb called clonotypes with MiXCR, one entry per CDR3 protein. The profile shows 100,000 to 150,000 distinct CDR3 sequences, 15% of them singletons. Study observations and caveats: Though it reached lower strength, the secondary response hit its peak faster, day 5 versus 15.

The CDR3 loop spans 15 amino acids. The V gene's germline CDR1 is LGHNA and CDR2 YSLEER. The V end was cut by 1 base, the J end by 1 base, with 10 bases between. This specimen was CD8+ T cells sorted from PBMCs, taken 5 days after the yellow fever booster vaccination. V and J are TRBV4-3 and TRBJ2-5; D perhaps matches TRBD2 (7 bases). The clonotype was recovered from a young man who received the YFV17D yellow fever vaccine. CDR3 sequence reads: CASSQVGGPQETQYF. The CDR3 DNA reads as TGCGCCAGCAGCCAAGTGGGGGGGCCCCAAGAGACCCAGTACTTC.